This T cell receptor beta chain was recovered during a study of T cell repertoires in cytomegalovirus infection. The CDR3 is 15 amino acids. Findings of the study overall: Within the response measured ex vivo, HLA-C-restricted CMV-specific TCR beta clonotypes were dominant.

This clonotype was seen a single time. The antigen is unknown. The junction departs from germline at one end; a sequencing error may be responsible. Each CDR3 protein gets one entry after TCRdb re-called the reads with MiXCR. The sample lists 700,000 to 850,000 distinct CDR3 sequences; over 25% were seen once. The genes are TRBV12-3 or TRBV12-4 and TRBJ1-1; tentatively, D is TRBD1 (5 bases). The source of this sequence is a human donor in good health (CMV status not recorded). Some clones in this sample may be carry-over from other donors' samples. The specimen was cultured CD8+ T cells from PBMCs, collected from culture after CMV antigen stimulation. For the CDR3, the DNA is TGTGCAAGCAGTTTCGATTGGGGCCCCGGACGGGGTGCTTTCTTT. Translation gives CASSFDWGPGRGAFF.